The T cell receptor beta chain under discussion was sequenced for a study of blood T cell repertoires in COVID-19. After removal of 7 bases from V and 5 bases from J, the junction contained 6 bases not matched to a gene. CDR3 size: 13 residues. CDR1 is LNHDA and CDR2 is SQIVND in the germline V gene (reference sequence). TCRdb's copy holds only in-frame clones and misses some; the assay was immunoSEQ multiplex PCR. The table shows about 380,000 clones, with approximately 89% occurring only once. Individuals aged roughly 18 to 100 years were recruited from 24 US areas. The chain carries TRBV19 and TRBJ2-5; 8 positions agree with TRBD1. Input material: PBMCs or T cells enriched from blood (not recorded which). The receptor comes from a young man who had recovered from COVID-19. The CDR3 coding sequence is TGTGCCAGTACCGGGACAGGCAGCGAGACCCAGTACTTC. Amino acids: CASTGTGSETQYF.